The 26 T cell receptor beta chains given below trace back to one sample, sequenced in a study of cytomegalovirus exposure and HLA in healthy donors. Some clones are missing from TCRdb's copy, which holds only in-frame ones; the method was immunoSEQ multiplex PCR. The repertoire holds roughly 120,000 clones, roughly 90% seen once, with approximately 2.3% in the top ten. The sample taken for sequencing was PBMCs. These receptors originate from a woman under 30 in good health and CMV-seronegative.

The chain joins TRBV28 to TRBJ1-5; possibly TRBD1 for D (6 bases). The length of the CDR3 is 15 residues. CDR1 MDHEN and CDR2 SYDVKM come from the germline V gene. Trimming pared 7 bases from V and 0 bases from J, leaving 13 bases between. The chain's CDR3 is CASNRAVISNQPQHF. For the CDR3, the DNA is TGTGCCAGCAACAGGGCCGTAATTAGCAATCAGCCCCAGCATTTT.

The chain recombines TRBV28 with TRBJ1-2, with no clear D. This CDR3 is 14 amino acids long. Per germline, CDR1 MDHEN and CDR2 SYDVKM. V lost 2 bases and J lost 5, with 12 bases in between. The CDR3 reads CASSLPAGPYGYTF. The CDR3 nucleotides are TGTGCCAGCAGTTTACCGGCAGGTCCTTATGGCTACACCTTC.

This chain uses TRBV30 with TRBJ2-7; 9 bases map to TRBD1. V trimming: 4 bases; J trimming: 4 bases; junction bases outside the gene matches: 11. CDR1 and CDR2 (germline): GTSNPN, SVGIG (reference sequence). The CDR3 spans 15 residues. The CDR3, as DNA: TGTGCCTGGAACCCGGGACAGGGAATCAGGTACGAGCAGTACTTC. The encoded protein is CAWNPGQGIRYEQYF.

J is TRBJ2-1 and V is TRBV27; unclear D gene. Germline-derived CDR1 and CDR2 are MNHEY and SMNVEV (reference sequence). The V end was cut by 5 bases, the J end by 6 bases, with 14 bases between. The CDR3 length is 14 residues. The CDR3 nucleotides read TGTGCCAGCAGTATACTGAGGAGCCTCAATGAGCAGTTCTTC. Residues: CASSILRSLNEQFF.

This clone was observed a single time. The DNA of the CDR3 is TGTGCCAGCAGGTATCCGGGGATGAACACTGAAGCTTTCTTT. This translates into CASRYPGMNTEAFF. This chain links TRBV5-4 with TRBJ1-1; D not resolved. The V end was cut by 5 bases, the J end by 0 bases, with 11 bases between. The length of the CDR3 is 14 residues. The V gene's germline CDR1 is SGHNT and CDR2 YYREEE (reference sequence).

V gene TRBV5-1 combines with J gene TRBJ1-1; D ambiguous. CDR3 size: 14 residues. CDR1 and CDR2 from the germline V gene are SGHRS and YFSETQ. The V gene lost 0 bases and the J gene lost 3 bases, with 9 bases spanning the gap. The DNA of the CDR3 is TGCGCCAGCAGCTTGGCCATGGGAGACACTGAAGCTTTCTTT. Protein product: CASSLAMGDTEAFF. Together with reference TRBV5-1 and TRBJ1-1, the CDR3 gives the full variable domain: KAGVTQTPRYLIKTRGQQVTLSCSPISGHRSVSWYQQTPGQGLQFLFEYFSETQRNKGNFPGRFSGRQFSNSRSEMNVSTLELGDSALYLCASSLAMGDTEAFFGQGTRLTVV.

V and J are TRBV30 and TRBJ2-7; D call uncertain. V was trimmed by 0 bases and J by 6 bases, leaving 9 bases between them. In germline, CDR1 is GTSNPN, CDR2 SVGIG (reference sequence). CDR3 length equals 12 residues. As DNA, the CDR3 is TGTGCCTGGAGTGTAGGCCGGAGCGAGCAGTACTTC. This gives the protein CAWSVGRSEQYF.

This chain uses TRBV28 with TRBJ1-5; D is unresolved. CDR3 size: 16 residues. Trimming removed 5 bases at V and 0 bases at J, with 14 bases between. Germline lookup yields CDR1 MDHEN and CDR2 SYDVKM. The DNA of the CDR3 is TGTGCCAGCAGTCCCCCGGGTAGCTATAGCAATCAGCCCCAGCATTTT. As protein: CASSPPGSYSNQPQHF.

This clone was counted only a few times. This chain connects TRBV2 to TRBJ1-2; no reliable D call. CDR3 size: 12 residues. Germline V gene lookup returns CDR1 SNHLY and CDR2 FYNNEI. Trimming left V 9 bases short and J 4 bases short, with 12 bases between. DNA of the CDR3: TGTGCCAGTATTCAAACTGCCTATGGCTACACCTTC. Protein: CASIQTAYGYTF.

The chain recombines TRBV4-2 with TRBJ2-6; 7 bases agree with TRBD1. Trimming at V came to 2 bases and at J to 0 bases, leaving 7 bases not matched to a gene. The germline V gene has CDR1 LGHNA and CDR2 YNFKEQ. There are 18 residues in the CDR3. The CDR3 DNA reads TGTGCCAGCAGCCAATCCGGGACAGCCCGCTCTGGGGCCAACGTCCTGACTTTC. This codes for CASSQSGTARSGANVLTF.

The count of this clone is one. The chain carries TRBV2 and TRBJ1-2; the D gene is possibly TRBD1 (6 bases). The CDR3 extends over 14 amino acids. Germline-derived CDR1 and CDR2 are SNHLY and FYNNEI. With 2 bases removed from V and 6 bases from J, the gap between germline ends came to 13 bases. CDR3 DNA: TGTGCCAGCAGTGAATCGTGGGCAGGGGATGGCTACACCTTC. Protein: CASSESWAGDGYTF.

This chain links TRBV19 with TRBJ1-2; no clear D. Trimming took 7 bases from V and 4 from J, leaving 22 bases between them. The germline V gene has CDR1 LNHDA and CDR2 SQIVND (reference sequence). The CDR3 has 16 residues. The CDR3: CASTSRSIGAGYGYTF. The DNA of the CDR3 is TGTGCCAGTACCTCCAGATCAATCGGCGCGGGCTATGGCTACACCTTC.

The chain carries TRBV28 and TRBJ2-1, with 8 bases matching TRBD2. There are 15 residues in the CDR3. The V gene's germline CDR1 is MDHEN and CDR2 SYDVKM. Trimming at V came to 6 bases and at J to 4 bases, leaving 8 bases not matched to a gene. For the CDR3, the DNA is TGTGCCAGCAGCTCAAGCGGGGGTACTTACAATGAGCAGTTCTTC. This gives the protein CASSSSGGTYNEQFF.

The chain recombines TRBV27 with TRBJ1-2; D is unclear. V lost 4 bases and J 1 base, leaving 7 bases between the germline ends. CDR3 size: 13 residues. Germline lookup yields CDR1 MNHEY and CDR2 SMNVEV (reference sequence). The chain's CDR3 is CASSSGFNYGYTF. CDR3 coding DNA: TGTGCCAGCAGTTCCGGGTTTAACTATGGCTACACCTTC.

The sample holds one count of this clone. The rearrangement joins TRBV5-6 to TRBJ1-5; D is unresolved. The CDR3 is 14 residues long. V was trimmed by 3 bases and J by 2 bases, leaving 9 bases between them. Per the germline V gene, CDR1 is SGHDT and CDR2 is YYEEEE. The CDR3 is CASSSGLGNQPQHF. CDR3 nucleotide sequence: TGTGCCAGCAGCTCCGGACTGGGCAATCAGCCCCAGCATTTT.

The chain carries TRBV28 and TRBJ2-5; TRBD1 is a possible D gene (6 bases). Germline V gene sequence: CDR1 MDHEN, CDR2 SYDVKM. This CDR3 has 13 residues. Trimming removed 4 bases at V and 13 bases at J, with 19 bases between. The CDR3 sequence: CASSSLRGRGGYF. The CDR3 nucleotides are TGTGCCAGCAGTTCCCTCAGGGGAAGGGGCGGGTACTTC.

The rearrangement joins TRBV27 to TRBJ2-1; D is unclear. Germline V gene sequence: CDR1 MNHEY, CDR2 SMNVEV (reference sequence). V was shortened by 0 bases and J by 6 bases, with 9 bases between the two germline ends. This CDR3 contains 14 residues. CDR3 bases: TGTGCCAGCAGTTTATCGATTGGCAGCAATGAGCAGTTCTTC. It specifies CASSLSIGSNEQFF.

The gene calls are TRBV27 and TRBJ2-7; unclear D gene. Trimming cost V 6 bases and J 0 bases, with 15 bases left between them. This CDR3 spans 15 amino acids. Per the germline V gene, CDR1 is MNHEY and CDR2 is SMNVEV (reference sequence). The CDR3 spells CASSPLKTSSYEQYF. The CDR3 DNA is TGTGCCAGCAGCCCCCTGAAAACGAGCTCCTACGAGCAGTACTTC.

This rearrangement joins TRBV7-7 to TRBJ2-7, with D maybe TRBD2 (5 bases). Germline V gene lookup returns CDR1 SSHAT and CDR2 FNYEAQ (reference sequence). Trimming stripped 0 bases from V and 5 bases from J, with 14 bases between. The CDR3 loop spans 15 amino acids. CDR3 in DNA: TGTGCCAGCAGCTTAGCTTTGGAGGTGGGAAACGAGCAGTACTTC. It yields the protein CASSLALEVGNEQYF.

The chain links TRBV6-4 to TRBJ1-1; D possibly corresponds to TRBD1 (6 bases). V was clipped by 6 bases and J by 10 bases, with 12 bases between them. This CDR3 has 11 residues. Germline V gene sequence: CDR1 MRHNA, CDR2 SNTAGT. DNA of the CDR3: TGTGCCAGCAGAGCGGGGGGCGCAGCTTTCTTT. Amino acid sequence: CASRAGGAAFF.

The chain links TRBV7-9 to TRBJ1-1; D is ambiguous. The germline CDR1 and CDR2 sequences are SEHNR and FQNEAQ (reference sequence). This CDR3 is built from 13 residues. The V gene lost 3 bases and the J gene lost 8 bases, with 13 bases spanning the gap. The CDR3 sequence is CASSFRGELEAFF. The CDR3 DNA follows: TGTGCCAGCAGCTTCCGGGGAGAATTAGAAGCTTTCTTT.

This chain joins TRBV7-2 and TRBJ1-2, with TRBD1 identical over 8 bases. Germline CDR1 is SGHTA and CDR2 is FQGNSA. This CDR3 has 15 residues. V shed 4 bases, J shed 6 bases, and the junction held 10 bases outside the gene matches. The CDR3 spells CASSSISDRAHGYTF. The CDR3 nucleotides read TGTGCCAGCAGCTCAATCTCGGACAGGGCCCATGGCTACACCTTC.

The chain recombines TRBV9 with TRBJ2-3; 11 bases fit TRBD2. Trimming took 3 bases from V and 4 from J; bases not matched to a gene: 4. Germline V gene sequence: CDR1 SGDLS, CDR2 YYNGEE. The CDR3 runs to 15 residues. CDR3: CASSALAGGPDTQYF. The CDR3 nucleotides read TGTGCCAGCAGCGCGTTAGCGGGGGGGCCAGATACGCAGTATTTT.

CDR3 DNA: TGTGCCAGCTCACGAGGTGCGGCACCAGAATTCTACACCTTC. As protein: CASSRGAAPEFYTF. The chain couples TRBV18 to TRBJ1-2, with D unresolved. The CDR3 covers 14 residues. The germline CDR1 and CDR2 sequences are KGHSH and LQKENI. Between the trimmed V and J ends, which lost 4 bases and 10 bases, there was a span of 19 bases.

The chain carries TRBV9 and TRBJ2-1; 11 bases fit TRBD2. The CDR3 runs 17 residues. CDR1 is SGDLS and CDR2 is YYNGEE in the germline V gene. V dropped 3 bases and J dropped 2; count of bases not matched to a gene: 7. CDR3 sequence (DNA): TGTGCCAGCAGCGACATTAGCGGGGGGGGCACCTACAATGAGCAGTTCTTC. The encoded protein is CASSDISGGGTYNEQFF. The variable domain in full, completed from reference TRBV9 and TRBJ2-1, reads DSGVTQTPKHLITATGQRVTLRCSPRSGDLSVYWYQQSLDQGLQFLIQYYNGEERAKGNILERFSAQQFPDLHSELNLSSLELGDSALYFCASSDISGGGTYNEQFFGPGTRLTVL.

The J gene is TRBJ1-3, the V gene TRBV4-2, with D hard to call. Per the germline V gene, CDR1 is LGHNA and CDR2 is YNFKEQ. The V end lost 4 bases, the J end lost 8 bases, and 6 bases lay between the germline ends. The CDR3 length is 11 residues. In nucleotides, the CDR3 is TGTGCCAGCAGCCTTCTCGACACCATATATTTT. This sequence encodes CASSLLDTIYF.